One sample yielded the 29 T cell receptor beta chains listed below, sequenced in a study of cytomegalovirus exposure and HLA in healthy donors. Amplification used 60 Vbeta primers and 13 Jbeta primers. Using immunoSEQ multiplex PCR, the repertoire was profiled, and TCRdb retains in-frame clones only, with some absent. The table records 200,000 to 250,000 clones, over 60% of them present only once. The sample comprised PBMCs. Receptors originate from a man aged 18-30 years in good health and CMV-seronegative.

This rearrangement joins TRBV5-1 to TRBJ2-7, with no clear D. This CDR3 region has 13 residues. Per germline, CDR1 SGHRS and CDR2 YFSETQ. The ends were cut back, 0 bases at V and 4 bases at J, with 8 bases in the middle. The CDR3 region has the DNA TGCGCCAGCAGCTTGGGGAGAAATTACGAGCAGTACTTC. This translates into CASSLGRNYEQYF.

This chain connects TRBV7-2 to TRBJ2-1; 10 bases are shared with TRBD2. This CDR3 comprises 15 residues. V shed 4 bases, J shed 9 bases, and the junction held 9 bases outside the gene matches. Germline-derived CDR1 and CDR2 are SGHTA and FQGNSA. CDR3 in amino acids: CASSSTGTSVGEQFF. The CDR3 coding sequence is TGTGCCAGCAGCTCGACCGGGACTAGCGTTGGTGAGCAGTTCTTC.

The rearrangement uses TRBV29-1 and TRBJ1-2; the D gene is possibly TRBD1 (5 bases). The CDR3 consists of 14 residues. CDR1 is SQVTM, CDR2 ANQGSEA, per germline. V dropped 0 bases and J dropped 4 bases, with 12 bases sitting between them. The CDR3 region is CSVEEDRGGYGYTF. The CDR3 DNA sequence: TGCAGCGTTGAAGAAGATCGGGGGGGCTATGGCTACACCTTC.

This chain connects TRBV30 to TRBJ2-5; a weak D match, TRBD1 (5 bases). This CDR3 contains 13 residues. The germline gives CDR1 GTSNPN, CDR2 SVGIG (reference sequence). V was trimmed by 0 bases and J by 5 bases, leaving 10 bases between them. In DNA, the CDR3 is TGTGCCTGGAGTGTAGGTCCAGGGGAGACCCAGTACTTC. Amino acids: CAWSVGPGETQYF.

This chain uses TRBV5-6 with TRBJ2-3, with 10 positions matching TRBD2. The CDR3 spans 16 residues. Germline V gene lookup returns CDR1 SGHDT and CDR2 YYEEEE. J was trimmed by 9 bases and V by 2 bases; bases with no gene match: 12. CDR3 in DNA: TGTGCCAGCAGCTTCAGGCCTAGCGGGAGTCAAGCCACGCAGTATTTT. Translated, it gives CASSFRPSGSQATQYF.

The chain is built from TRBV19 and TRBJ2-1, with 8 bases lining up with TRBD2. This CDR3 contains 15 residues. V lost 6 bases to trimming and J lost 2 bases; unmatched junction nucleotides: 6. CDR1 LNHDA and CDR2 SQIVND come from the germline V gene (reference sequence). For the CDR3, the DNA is TGTGCCAGTAGCCGAACTAGCGGAGCCTACAATGAGCAGTTCTTC. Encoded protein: CASSRTSGAYNEQFF.

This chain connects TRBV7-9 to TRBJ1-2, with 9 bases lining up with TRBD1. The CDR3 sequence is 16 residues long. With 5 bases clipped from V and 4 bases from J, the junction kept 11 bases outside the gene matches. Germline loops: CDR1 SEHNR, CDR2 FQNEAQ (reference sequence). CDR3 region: CASSVGQGYTSYGYTF. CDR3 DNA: TGTGCCAGCAGCGTGGGACAGGGCTATACGAGCTATGGCTACACCTTC.

The CDR3: CASSLPHLVVKNIQYF. CDR3 DNA: TGTGCCAGCAGTTTACCCCACCTAGTGGTCAAAAACATTCAGTACTTC. The chain uses TRBV27 and TRBJ2-4; D call uncertain. This CDR3 contains 16 residues. Between the trimmed V and J ends, which lost 2 bases and 3 bases, there was a span of 14 bases. Germline values: CDR1 MNHEY, CDR2 SMNVEV (reference sequence).

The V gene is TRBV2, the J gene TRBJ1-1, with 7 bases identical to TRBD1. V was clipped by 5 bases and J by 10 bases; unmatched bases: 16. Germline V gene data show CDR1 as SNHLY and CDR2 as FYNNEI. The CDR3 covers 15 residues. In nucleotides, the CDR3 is TGTGCCAGCAGTCGACAGGGAGGAAAGATAAGCGGAGCTTTCTTT. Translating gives CASSRQGGKISGAFF.

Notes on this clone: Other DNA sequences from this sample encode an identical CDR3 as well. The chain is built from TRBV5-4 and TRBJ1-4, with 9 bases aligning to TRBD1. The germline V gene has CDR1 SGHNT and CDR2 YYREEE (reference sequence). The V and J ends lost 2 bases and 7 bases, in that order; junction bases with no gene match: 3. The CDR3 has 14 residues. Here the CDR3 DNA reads TGTGCCAGCAGCTTACAGGGGGCGGCTGAAAAACTGTTTTTT. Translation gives CASSLQGAAEKLFF.

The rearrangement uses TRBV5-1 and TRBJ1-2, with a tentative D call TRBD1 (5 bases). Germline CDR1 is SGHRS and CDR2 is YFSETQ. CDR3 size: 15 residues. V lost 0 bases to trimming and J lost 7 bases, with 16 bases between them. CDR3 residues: CASSLAFGGELGYTF. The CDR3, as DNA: TGCGCCAGCAGCTTGGCGTTTGGGGGGGAACTTGGCTACACCTTC. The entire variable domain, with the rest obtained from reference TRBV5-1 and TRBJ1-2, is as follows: KAGVTQTPRYLIKTRGQQVTLSCSPISGHRSVSWYQQTPGQGLQFLFEYFSETQRNKGNFPGRFSGRQFSNSRSEMNVSTLELGDSALYLCASSLAFGGELGYTFGSGTRLTVV.

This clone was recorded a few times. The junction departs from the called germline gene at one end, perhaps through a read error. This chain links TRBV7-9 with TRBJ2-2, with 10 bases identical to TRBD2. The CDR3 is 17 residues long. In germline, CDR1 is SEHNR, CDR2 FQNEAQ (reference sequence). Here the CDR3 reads CSSSWLGLADNTGELFF. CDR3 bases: TGTTCCAGCAGCTGGTTAGGACTAGCGGATAACACCGGGGAGCTGTTTTTT.

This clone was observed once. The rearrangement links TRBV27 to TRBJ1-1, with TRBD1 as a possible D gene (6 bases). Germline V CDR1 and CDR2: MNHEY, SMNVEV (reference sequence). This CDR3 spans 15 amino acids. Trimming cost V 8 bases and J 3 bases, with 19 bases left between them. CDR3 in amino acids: CASRMGTKSDTEAFF. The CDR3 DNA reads TGTGCCAGCCGGATGGGGACAAAGTCTGACACTGAAGCTTTCTTT.

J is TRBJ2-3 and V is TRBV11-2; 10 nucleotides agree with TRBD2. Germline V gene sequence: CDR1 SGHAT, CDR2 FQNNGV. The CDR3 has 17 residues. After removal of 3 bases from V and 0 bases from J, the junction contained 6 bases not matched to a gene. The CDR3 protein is CASSFQTSGTSTDTQYF. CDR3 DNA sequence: TGTGCCAGCAGCTTTCAAACTAGCGGGACAAGCACAGATACGCAGTATTTT.

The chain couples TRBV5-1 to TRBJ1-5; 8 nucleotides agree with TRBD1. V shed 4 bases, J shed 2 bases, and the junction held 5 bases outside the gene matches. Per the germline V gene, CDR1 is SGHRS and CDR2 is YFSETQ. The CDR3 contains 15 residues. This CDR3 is CASSPTGAGNQPQHF. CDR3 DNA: TGCGCCAGCAGCCCGACAGGGGCTGGCAATCAGCCCCAGCATTTT.

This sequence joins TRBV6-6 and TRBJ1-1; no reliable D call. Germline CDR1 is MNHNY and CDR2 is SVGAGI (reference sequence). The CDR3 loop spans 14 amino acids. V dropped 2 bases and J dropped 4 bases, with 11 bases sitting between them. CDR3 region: CASSYKAGGTEAFF. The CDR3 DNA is TGTGCCAGCAGTTACAAGGCAGGAGGCACTGAAGCTTTCTTT.

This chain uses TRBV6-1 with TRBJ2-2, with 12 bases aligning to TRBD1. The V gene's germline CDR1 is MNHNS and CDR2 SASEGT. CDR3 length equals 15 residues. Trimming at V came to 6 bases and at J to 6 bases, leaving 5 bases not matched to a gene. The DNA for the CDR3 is TGTGCCAGCAGACCGGGACAGGGGGCTGCCGGGGAGCTGTTTTTT. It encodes CASRPGQGAAGELFF.

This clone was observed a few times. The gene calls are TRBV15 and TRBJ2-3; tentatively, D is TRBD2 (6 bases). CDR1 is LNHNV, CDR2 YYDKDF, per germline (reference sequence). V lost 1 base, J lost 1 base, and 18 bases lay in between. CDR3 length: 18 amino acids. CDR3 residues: CATSRGLNSGVGTDTQYF. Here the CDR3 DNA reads TGTGCCACCAGCAGAGGACTAAATTCGGGGGTTGGCACAGATACGCAGTATTTT. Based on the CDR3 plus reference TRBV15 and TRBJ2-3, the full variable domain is DAMVIQNPRYQVTQFGKPVTLSCSQTLNHNVMYWYQQKSSQAPKLLFHYYDKDFNNEADTPDNFQSRRPNTSFCFLDIRSPGLGDTAMYLCATSRGLNSGVGTDTQYFGPGTRLTVL.

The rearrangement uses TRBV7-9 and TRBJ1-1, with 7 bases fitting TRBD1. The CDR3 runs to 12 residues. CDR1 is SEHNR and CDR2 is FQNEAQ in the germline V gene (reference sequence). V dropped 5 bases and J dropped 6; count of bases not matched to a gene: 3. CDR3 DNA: TGTGCCAGCAGCGATCAGGGGGCTGAAGCTTTCTTT. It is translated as CASSDQGAEAFF.

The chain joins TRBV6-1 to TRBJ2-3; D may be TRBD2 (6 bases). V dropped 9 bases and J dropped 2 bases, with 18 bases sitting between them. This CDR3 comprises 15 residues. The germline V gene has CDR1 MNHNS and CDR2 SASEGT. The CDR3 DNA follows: TGTGCCAGTTATTTCGGGGGAACCCCCACAGATACGCAGTATTTT. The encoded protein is CASYFGGTPTDTQYF.

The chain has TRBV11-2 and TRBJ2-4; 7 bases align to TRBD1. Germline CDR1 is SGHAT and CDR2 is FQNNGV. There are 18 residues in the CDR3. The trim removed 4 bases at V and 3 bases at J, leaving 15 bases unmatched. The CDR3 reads CASSSIRTSQGVKNIQYF. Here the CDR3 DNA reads TGTGCCAGCAGCTCAATCCGAACCAGTCAGGGGGTCAAAAACATTCAGTACTTC.

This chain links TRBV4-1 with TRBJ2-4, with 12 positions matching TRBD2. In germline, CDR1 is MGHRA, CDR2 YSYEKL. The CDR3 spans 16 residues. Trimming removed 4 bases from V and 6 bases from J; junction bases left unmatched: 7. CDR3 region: CASSPALTSGRNIQYF. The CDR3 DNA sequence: TGCGCCAGCAGCCCGGCCTTGACTAGCGGGAGAAACATTCAGTACTTC.

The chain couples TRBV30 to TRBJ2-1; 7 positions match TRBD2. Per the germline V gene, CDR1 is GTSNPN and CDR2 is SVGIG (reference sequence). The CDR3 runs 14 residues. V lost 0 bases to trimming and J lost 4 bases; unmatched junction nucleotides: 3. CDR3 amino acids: CAWSVPAGYNEQFF. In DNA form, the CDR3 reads TGTGCCTGGAGTGTACCAGCGGGATACAATGAGCAGTTCTTC.

CDR3 nucleotide sequence: TGCGCCAGCAGTACAGACACAGATACGCAGTATTTT. Its translation is CASSTDTDTQYF. The chain recombines TRBV10-1 with TRBJ2-3, with D uncertain. CDR1 is WNHNN and CDR2 is SYGVQD in the germline V gene (reference sequence). Between the trimmed V and J ends, which lost 5 bases and 2 bases, there was a span of 5 bases. The CDR3 has 12 residues.

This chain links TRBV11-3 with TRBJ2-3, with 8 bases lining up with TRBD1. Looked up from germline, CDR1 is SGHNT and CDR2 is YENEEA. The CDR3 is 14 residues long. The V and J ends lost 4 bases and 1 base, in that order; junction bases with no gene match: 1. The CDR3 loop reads CASSSGQGTDTQYF. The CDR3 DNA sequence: TGTGCCAGCAGCTCGGGACAGGGCACAGATACGCAGTATTTT.

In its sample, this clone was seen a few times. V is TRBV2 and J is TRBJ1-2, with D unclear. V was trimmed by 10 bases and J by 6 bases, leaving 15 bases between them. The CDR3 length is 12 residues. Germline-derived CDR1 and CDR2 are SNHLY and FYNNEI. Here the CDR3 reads CATRIRGDGYTF. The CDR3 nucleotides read TGTGCCACCAGGATAAGAGGCGATGGCTACACCTTC. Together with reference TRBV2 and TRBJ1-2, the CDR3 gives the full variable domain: EPEVTQTPSHQVTQMGQEVILRCVPISNHLYFYWYRQILGQKVEFLVSFYNNEISEKSEIFDDQFSVERPDGSNFTLKIRSTKLEDSAMYFCATRIRGDGYTFGSGTRLTVV.

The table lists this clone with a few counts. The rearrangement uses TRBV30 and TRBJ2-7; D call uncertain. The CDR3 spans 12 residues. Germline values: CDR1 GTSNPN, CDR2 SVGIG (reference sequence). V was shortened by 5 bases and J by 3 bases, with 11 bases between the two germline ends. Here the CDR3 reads CAWYRSDYEQYF. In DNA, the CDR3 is TGTGCCTGGTACCGGAGTGACTACGAGCAGTACTTC.

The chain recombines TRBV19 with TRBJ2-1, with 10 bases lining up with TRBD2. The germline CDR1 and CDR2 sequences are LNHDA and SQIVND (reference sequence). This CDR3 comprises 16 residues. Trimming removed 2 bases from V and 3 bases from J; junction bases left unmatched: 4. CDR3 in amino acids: CASSIISSGSYNEQFF. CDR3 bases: TGTGCCAGTAGTATAATATCTAGCGGGAGCTACAATGAGCAGTTCTTC.

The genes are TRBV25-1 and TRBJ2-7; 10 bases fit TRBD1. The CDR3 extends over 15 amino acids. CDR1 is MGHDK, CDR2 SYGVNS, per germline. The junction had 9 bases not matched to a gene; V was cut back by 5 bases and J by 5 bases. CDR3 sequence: CASSPRPGTGDEQYF. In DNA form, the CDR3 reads TGTGCCAGCAGTCCGCGACCCGGGACAGGGGACGAGCAGTACTTC.